The 19 T cell receptor beta chains reported below all come from one sample, sequenced in a study of pediatric ulcerative colitis. Rectal tissue came from one to two pinch biopsies taken at colonoscopy. TCRdb's copy holds only in-frame clones and misses some; the assay was immunoSEQ multiplex PCR. Seen here are some 10,000 clones, around four fifths observed once, and the top ten hold 3% to 5%. Sequencing used gut tissue. These receptors all come from a girl between 10 and 17 years old who was a control in a study of pediatric ulcerative colitis.

The chain joins TRBV5-1 to TRBJ2-5; a weak D match, TRBD1 (6 bases). The CDR3 extends over 14 amino acids. With 0 bases removed from V and 4 bases from J, the gap between germline ends came to 10 bases. CDR1 and CDR2 (germline): SGHRS, YFSETQ. The CDR3, as DNA: TGCGCCAGCAGCTTGGGCCAGGGGAGAGAGACCCAGTACTTC. Its translation is CASSLGQGRETQYF.

The chain links TRBV30 to TRBJ1-2; D may be TRBD1 (5 bases). V was clipped by 1 base and J by 0 bases, with 12 bases between them. The CDR3 length is 15 residues. Looked up from germline, CDR1 is GTSNPN and CDR2 is SVGIG (reference sequence). CDR3 in amino acids: CAWSGGRVANYGYTF. CDR3 sequence (DNA): TGTGCCTGGAGTGGGGGCAGGGTAGCTAACTATGGCTACACCTTC.

The genes are TRBV19 and TRBJ1-5; TRBD1 is a possible D gene (5 bases). V was trimmed by 6 bases and J by 0 bases, leaving 12 bases between them. Germline V gene sequence: CDR1 LNHDA, CDR2 SQIVND (reference sequence). The CDR3 contains 15 residues. CDR3 sequence (DNA): TGTGCCAGTAGGGGGACGGACCATAGCAATCAGCCCCAGCATTTT. The encoded protein is CASRGTDHSNQPQHF.

The chain employs TRBV7-9 and TRBJ1-1, with D possibly TRBD1 on 6 matching bases. From germline, CDR1 is SEHNR and CDR2 FQNEAQ (reference sequence). V was shortened by 3 bases and J by 1 base, with 9 bases between the two germline ends. This CDR3 has 14 amino acids. CDR3 region: CASSFDRRNTEAFF. The CDR3 nucleotides are TGTGCCAGCAGCTTTGACAGGCGGAACACTGAAGCTTTCTTT.

CDR3 DNA: TGTGCCAGCAGCTCCCAAGGGACAGATACGCAGTATTTT. It yields the protein CASSSQGTDTQYF. This sequence joins TRBV7-3 and TRBJ2-3; D unclear. Germline assignment: CDR1 SGHTA and CDR2 FQGTGA. V lost 4 bases to trimming and J lost 3 bases, with 8 bases between them. The CDR3 consists of 13 residues.

The CDR3 here is CASLRPGSWSNTEAFF. The CDR3, as DNA: TGTGCCAGCCTTCGCCCGGGGAGTTGGTCGAACACTGAAGCTTTCTTT. V usage is TRBV28 and J usage is TRBJ1-1; D gene ambiguous. Germline values: CDR1 MDHEN, CDR2 SYDVKM. The CDR3 totals 16 residues. V lost 8 bases to trimming and J lost 1 base, with 20 bases between them. The entire variable domain, with the rest obtained from reference TRBV28 and TRBJ1-1, is as follows: DVKVTQSSRYLVKRTGEKVFLECVQDMDHENMFWYRQDPGLGLRLIYFSYDVKMKEKGDIPEGYSVSREKKERFSLILESASTNQTSMYLCASLRPGSWSNTEAFFGQGTRLTVV.

The chain links TRBV7-2 to TRBJ1-5; no reliable D call. V dropped 8 bases and J dropped 7 bases, with 21 bases sitting between them. This CDR3 has 15 amino acids. The V gene's germline CDR1 is SGHTA and CDR2 FQGNSA. The CDR3 protein is CASSPLASMVQPQHF. In DNA, the CDR3 is TGTGCCAGCTCTCCTCTGGCCAGTATGGTCCAGCCCCAGCATTTT.

The chain uses TRBV7-9 and TRBJ2-7, with D perhaps TRBD2 (6 bases). The CDR3 runs 15 residues. Deletions cut 5 bases from V and 2 bases from J, with 16 bases between. Germline V CDR1 and CDR2: SEHNR, FQNEAQ (reference sequence). CDR3 nucleotides: TGTGCCAGCAGCCCCCCGATGGGACTTACCTACGAGCAGTACTTC. Translated, it gives CASSPPMGLTYEQYF.

V usage is TRBV19 and J usage is TRBJ2-1; 7 positions agree with TRBD2. Germline-derived CDR1 and CDR2 are LNHDA and SQIVND (reference sequence). This CDR3 contains 16 residues. V shed 5 bases and J 2 bases; nucleotides not matched to a gene: 9. CDR3: CASSPLLALTYNEQFF. DNA for the CDR3: TGTGCCAGTAGTCCCTTACTAGCGTTGACCTACAATGAGCAGTTCTTC.

The chain is built from TRBV9 and TRBJ1-1; D might be TRBD1 (5 bases). Trimming stripped 4 bases from V and 2 bases from J, with 15 bases between. Germline V gene data show CDR1 as SGDLS and CDR2 as YYNGEE. This CDR3 is built from 15 residues. The CDR3: CASSPQGSLNTEAFF. CDR3 sequence (DNA): TGTGCCAGCAGCCCCCAGGGCAGTTTAAACACTGAAGCTTTCTTT.

The chain has TRBV7-2 and TRBJ2-4; weak D call: TRBD1 (6 bases). CDR1 SGHTA and CDR2 FQGNSA come from the germline V gene. V gave up 5 bases and J gave up 2 bases, with 10 bases separating them. CDR3 length equals 14 residues. The CDR3 DNA is TGTGCCAGCAGCGCAGGGGTTACCAAAAACATTCAGTACTTC. Protein sequence: CASSAGVTKNIQYF.

CDR3 amino acids: CATSREPRTDQPQHF. The CDR3 DNA reads as TGTGCCACCAGCAGAGAGCCCCGGACGGATCAGCCCCAGCATTTT. The chain employs TRBV15 and TRBJ1-5; unclear D gene. Per germline, CDR1 LNHNV and CDR2 YYDKDF (reference sequence). Trimming took 0 bases from V and 5 from J, leaving 11 bases between them. This CDR3 contains 15 residues.

This clone was seen only once. The chain links TRBV6-5 to TRBJ1-4; D remains unclear. The germline V gene encodes CDR1 MNHEY and CDR2 SVGAGI. This CDR3 spans 13 amino acids. The V end lost 8 bases, the J end lost 4 bases, and 11 bases lay between the germline ends. CDR3: CASSPILNEKLFF. CDR3 nucleotides: TGTGCCAGCTCGCCAATACTTAATGAAAAACTGTTTTTT.

The V call is TRBV7-8, the J call TRBJ1-1; D remains unclear. Germline CDR1 and CDR2: SGHVS and FQNEAQ. V was pared by 5 bases and J by 5 bases, with 9 bases between. The CDR3 is 12 residues long. The chain's CDR3 is CASSPGGTEAFF. In nucleotides, the CDR3 is TGTGCCAGCAGCCCCGGCGGGACTGAAGCTTTCTTT.

The chain is built from TRBV4-2 and TRBJ1-5; TRBD1 matches 8 bases. Looked up from germline, CDR1 is LGHNA and CDR2 is YNFKEQ. With V trimmed by 4 bases and J by 0 bases, 5 bases remained unmatched. The CDR3 sequence is 16 residues long. The chain's CDR3 is CASSRGTGASNQPQHF. The CDR3 region has the DNA TGTGCCAGCAGCCGAGGGACAGGAGCTAGCAATCAGCCCCAGCATTTT.

V is TRBV11-2 and J is TRBJ2-2, with 10 bases fitting TRBD2. The length of the CDR3 is 15 residues. J lost 7 bases, V lost 4 bases, and 6 bases had no gene match. Per the germline V gene, CDR1 is SGHAT and CDR2 is FQNNGV. The CDR3 loop is CASSSSGGPDGELFF. In DNA form, the CDR3 reads TGTGCCAGCAGCTCTAGCGGGGGCCCAGACGGGGAGCTGTTTTTT.

This CDR3 is CASSSDRLQETQYF. The CDR3, as DNA: TGTGCCAGCAGCTCCGACAGGTTGCAAGAGACCCAGTACTTC. This chain links TRBV5-4 with TRBJ2-5, with D tentatively TRBD1 (6 bases). The CDR3 length is 14 residues. The germline V gene encodes CDR1 SGHNT and CDR2 YYREEE (reference sequence). V was shortened by 3 bases and J by 2 bases, with 11 bases between the two germline ends.

V and J are TRBV28 and TRBJ2-2; 10 bases align to TRBD1. The ends lost 4 bases at V and 3 bases at J; junction bases unmatched: 2. The CDR3 consists of 15 residues. CDR1 and CDR2 (germline): MDHEN, SYDVKM. Here the CDR3 reads CASSSGTGDTGELFF. CDR3 DNA sequence: TGTGCCAGCAGTTCCGGGACAGGGGACACCGGGGAGCTGTTTTTT.

V is TRBV7-2 and J is TRBJ2-5, with 7 nucleotides matching TRBD1. V trimming: 6 bases; J trimming: 5 bases; junction bases outside the gene matches: 9. Germline lookup yields CDR1 SGHTA and CDR2 FQGNSA. CDR3 length: 14 residues. CDR3 nucleotide sequence: TGTGCCAGCAGTAGAAATACAGGGGCGGAGACCCAGTACTTC. Protein: CASSRNTGAETQYF.